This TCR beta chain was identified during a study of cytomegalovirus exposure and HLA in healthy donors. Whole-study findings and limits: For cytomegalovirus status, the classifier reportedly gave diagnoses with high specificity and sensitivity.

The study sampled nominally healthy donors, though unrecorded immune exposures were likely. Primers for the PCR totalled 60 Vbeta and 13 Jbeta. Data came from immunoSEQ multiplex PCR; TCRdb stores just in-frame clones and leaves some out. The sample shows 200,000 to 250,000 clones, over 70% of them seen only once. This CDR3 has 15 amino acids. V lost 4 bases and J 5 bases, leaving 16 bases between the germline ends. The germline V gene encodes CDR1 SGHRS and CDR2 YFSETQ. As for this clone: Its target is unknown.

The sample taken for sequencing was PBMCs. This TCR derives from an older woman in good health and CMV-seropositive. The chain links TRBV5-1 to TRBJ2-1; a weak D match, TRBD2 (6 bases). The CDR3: CASSRLLGGNNEQFF. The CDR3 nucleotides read TGCGCCAGCAGCCGGCTCCTGGGGGGAAACAATGAGCAGTTCTTC.